The TCR beta chain described here comes from a study of vaccination effects on CD4 cells after COVID-19. About the study: For each well, about 2 million PBMC were cultured with 10 IU/ml IL-2 and 8.5 to 10 ug/ml peptides.

Produced via immunoSEQ multiplex PCR; TCRdb's table is partial and in-frame only. The table records some 50,000 clones, 70% to 75% of them present only once. This clone was seen more than once but under ten times. What it binds is not known. The culture ran for 10 days, and then CD4+ T cells were isolated. Per germline, CDR1 LGHDT and CDR2 YNNKEL (reference sequence). The CDR3 covers 16 residues. The V and J ends lost 0 bases and 4 bases respectively, with 12 bases between them. The specimen comprised CD4+ T cells from PBMCs cultured without peptide, sampled before COVID-19 vaccination. The clonotype comes from a human donor who had a prior SARS-CoV-2 infection. The chain uses TRBV3-1 (or the pseudogene TRBV3-2) and TRBJ1-4; perhaps TRBD1 as D (5 bases). The CDR3 DNA reads TGTGCCAGCAGCCAAGATCGGGGCGGTGATAATGAAAAACTGTTTTTT. Protein sequence: CASSQDRGGDNEKLFF.